This section outlines one TCR beta chain sequence together with its context. The sample is drawn from a study of identical twins. Germline V gene sequence: CDR1 SGHNT, CDR2 YYREEE (reference sequence). Trimming removed 5 bases at V and 5 bases at J, with 11 bases between. The CDR3 contains 12 residues. TCRdb re-called the 5' RACE reads with MiXCR, one entry per CDR3 protein. The data show approximately 240,000 distinct CDR3 sequences, with around 15% seen just once and around 8.3% held by the top ten. The specimen sequenced was memory (CD45RO+) T cells sorted from blood. This receptor was identified in a woman younger than 35 in good health. The rearrangement uses TRBV5-4 and TRBJ2-7; unclear D gene. The CDR3 reads CASSLKDHEQYF. The CDR3 coding sequence is TGTGCCAGCAGTTTAAAGGACCACGAGCAGTACTTC.